The following is a T cell receptor (beta chain) sequence with its context. The antigen remains unidentified. The data were taken from a study of vaccination effects on CD4 cells after COVID-19. Notes on the study in general: Healthy vaccinees' vaccine-induced clones included only 1 of 255 cross-reacting with common cold coronaviruses.

Viral peptide pools were used in the ViraFEST assay to expand antigen-specific CD4+ T cells, and sequencing came afterward. Cells that had been cultured for 10 days were the source of isolated CD4+ T cells. Nucleocapsid antibodies stayed negative before and after vaccination, showing no earlier SARS-CoV-2 infection. CDR3 length: 15 residues. The method was immunoSEQ multiplex PCR; TCRdb's version includes in-frame clones alone and lacks a portion of them. The profile shows some 22,000 clones, under 85% of them singletons. Sequenced material: CD4+ T cells from PBMCs cultured with HCoV-NL63 spike peptides, taken before COVID-19 vaccination. The rearrangement links TRBV21-1 to TRBJ2-1; no check of the table's D call, TRBD1, against the DNA was made. TRBV21-1 is classified as a pseudogene. This TCR derives from a human donor who received a COVID-19 vaccine. Here the CDR3 DNA reads TGTGCCAGCAGCAAACGGACAGCCGATAACAATGAGCAGTTCTTC. It codes for CASSKRTADNNEQFF.